This T cell receptor beta chain was retrieved from a study of blood T cell dynamics during melanoma immunotherapy. The wider study: First-line therapy was either pembrolizumab or nivolumab with ipilimumab for metastatic melanoma.

The study, taken as a whole, reports: Whether repertoire-driving clones were melanoma-specific could not be determined.

Concerning this clone: Its antigen is currently unknown.

Time point here: pre-treatment baseline. Assay used: immunoSEQ multiplex PCR; TCRdb lists only in-frame clones, some missing. Of around 13,000 clones listed, more than 75% are singletons. The sample here was blood, taken from a patient treated with checkpoint blockade. The source is a human donor with melanoma.

The CDR3 sequence is CASSFYSLAGGLTDTQYF. The CDR3 region has the DNA TGCGCCAGCAGCTTTTATTCACTAGCGGGGGGGCTGACAGATACGCAGTATTTT. This chain joins TRBV5-1 and TRBJ2-3, with 13 bases fitting TRBD2. The CDR3 has 18 amino acids. The germline V gene has CDR1 SGHRS and CDR2 YFSETQ. Trimming at V came to 2 bases and at J to 3 bases, leaving 9 bases not matched to a gene.